Listed here are 30 T cell receptor beta chains from one sample, sequenced in a study of cytomegalovirus exposure and HLA in healthy donors. Researchers ran the PCR with 60 Vbeta and 13 Jbeta primers. The repertoire was sequenced with immunoSEQ multiplex PCR; TCRdb's copy has only in-frame clones and lacks some. The table includes roughly 110,000 clones, 65% to 80% detected once. The sequenced material came from PBMCs. The receptors stem from a man aged 40-55 years in good health and CMV-seropositive.

J is TRBJ1-2 and V is TRBV7-9, with no clear D. Trimming took off 5 bases at V and 8 bases at J, with 18 bases between the two ends. Looked up from germline, CDR1 is SEHNR and CDR2 is FQNEAQ (reference sequence). The CDR3 has 14 residues. The CDR3 loop is CASSPATLRKGYTF. The CDR3 DNA reads as TGTGCCAGCAGCCCCGCCACCCTGAGAAAGGGCTACACCTTC.

The genes are TRBV7-9 and TRBJ1-5; D unresolved. CDR3 length: 13 residues. Per germline, CDR1 SEHNR and CDR2 FQNEAQ (reference sequence). V was cut by 9 bases and J by 2 bases, with 11 bases left in between. The CDR3 DNA follows: TGTGCCAGACGCCTCCGGGGCAATCAGCCCCAGCATTTT. Protein: CARRLRGNQPQHF.

V gene TRBV11-1 combines with J gene TRBJ2-7; 7 nucleotides match TRBD1. J was trimmed by 2 bases and V by 5 bases; bases with no gene match: 6. The CDR3 runs 14 residues. Germline V gene data show CDR1 as SGHAT and CDR2 as FQDESV (reference sequence). The CDR3 DNA sequence: TGTGCCAGCAGCGTCCGGGACAGCACCTACGAGCAGTACTTC. Protein: CASSVRDSTYEQYF.

The V call is TRBV4-2, the J call TRBJ2-5, with TRBD1 as a possible D gene (5 bases). The J call may be wrong; the DNA end is better matched by TRBJ2-7. Germline CDR1 reads LGHNA; CDR2 reads YNFKEQ. The CDR3 runs to 14 residues. CDR3 in amino acids: CASSHKGQGYEQYF. Written as DNA, the CDR3 is TGTGCCAGCAGCCACAAGGGCCAGGGCTACGAGCAGTACTTC.

A single count supports this clone. This chain joins TRBV27 and TRBJ1-4; possible D gene TRBD1, 6 bases. Germline CDR1 is MNHEY and CDR2 is SMNVEV (reference sequence). V was clipped by 5 bases and J by 7 bases, with 17 bases between them. This CDR3 contains 15 residues. CDR3 residues: CASSQHLKGVEKLFF. The CDR3 DNA reads TGTGCCAGCAGTCAGCACCTCAAGGGGGTTGAAAAACTGTTTTTT.

V is TRBV28 and J is TRBJ2-7, with 9 positions matching TRBD2. V lost 5 bases to trimming and J lost 4 bases; unmatched junction nucleotides: 12. This CDR3 contains 16 residues. The germline V gene encodes CDR1 MDHEN and CDR2 SYDVKM. This CDR3 reads CASSLASAGGRYEQYF. The CDR3 nucleotides are TGTGCCAGCAGTCTAGCCTCGGCGGGGGGGAGGTACGAGCAGTACTTC.

The genes are TRBV5-5 and TRBJ2-2, with 11 bases matching TRBD1. The CDR3 sequence is 14 residues long. V lost 4 bases to trimming and J lost 6 bases; unmatched junction nucleotides: 2. CDR1 SGHKS and CDR2 YYEKEE come from the germline V gene (reference sequence). CDR3 nucleotide sequence: TGTGCCAGCAGCACGGGACAGGGGGCCGGGGAGCTGTTTTTT. Amino acids: CASSTGQGAGELFF.

The chain carries TRBV9 and TRBJ1-6, with D possibly TRBD1 on 6 matching bases. The CDR3 spans 18 residues. Trimming pared 0 bases from V and 2 bases from J, leaving 15 bases between. Germline CDR1 reads SGDLS; CDR2 reads YYNGEE. The DNA of the CDR3 is TGTGCCAGCAGCGTAGGGCAGGGGAGTGTCCCCTATAATTCACCCCTCCACTTT. As protein: CASSVGQGSVPYNSPLHF.

This rearrangement joins TRBV4-3 to TRBJ1-2; possibly TRBD1 for D (5 bases). The CDR3 sequence is 15 residues long. The V and J ends lost 1 base and 8 bases respectively, with 17 bases between them. Looked up from germline, CDR1 is LGHNA and CDR2 is YSLEER. The CDR3 loop is CASSQVASGVEGYTF. The CDR3 coding sequence is TGCGCCAGCAGCCAAGTGGCTTCGGGGGTGGAAGGCTACACCTTC.

As concerns this clone: A junction boundary mismatches the germline segment, possibly from a read error. The gene calls are TRBV7-2 and TRBJ1-6; D is uncertain. Germline lookup yields CDR1 SGHTA and CDR2 FQGNSA. This CDR3 is 15 amino acids long. Written as DNA, the CDR3 is TGTGCCAGCAGCCTAAGTCGCTCCTATAATTCACCCCCCCACTTT. Translating it yields CASSLSRSYNSPPHF.

This chain links TRBV7-6 with TRBJ1-4, with TRBD1 as a possible D gene (5 bases). The V end lost 6 bases, the J end lost 8 bases, and 19 bases lay between the germline ends. The CDR3 runs 15 residues. Per the germline V gene, CDR1 is SGHVS and CDR2 is FNYEAQ. CDR3 residues: CASRLGVGGVEKLFF. CDR3 DNA sequence: TGTGCCAGCAGGCTAGGGGTCGGTGGTGTGGAAAAACTGTTTTTT. The variable domain in full, completed from reference TRBV7-6 and TRBJ1-4, reads GAGVSQSPRYKVTKRGQDVALRCDPISGHVSLYWYRQALGQGPEFLTYFNYEAQQDKSGLPNDRFSAERPEGSISTLTIQRTEQRDSAMYRCASRLGVGGVEKLFFGSGTQLSVL.

V and J are TRBV7-2 and TRBJ1-5; 11 bases are a match to TRBD1. V lost 5 bases, J lost 2 bases, and 2 bases stayed unmatched. Germline values: CDR1 SGHTA, CDR2 FQGNSA. CDR3 length: 15 amino acids. CDR3: CASSGQGARNQPQHF. CDR3 sequence (DNA): TGTGCCAGCAGCGGACAGGGGGCACGCAATCAGCCCCAGCATTTT.

The chain is built from TRBV5-5 and TRBJ1-1, with no clear D. CDR3 length equals 12 residues. Per the germline V gene, CDR1 is SGHKS and CDR2 is YYEKEE (reference sequence). V was clipped by 2 bases and J by 7 bases, with 9 bases between them. The CDR3 region has the DNA TGTGCCAGCAGCTTCAGCGGACTTGAAGCTTTCTTT. Its protein is CASSFSGLEAFF. The whole variable domain, filled in from reference TRBV5-5 and TRBJ1-1, reads DAGVTQSPTHLIKTRGQQVTLRCSPISGHKSVSWYQQVLGQGPQFIFQYYEKEERGRGNFPDRFSARQFPNYSSELNVNALLLGDSALYLCASSFSGLEAFFGQGTRLTVV.

J is TRBJ1-2 and V is TRBV28; the D gene is possibly TRBD1 (6 bases). V lost 5 bases and J lost 1, with 11 bases in between. The CDR3 is 14 amino acids. CDR1 is MDHEN and CDR2 is SYDVKM in the germline V gene. The CDR3 sequence is CASSERGFNYGYTF. The CDR3, as DNA: TGTGCCAGCAGTGAGAGGGGGTTTAACTATGGCTACACCTTC.

The J gene is TRBJ1-2, the V gene TRBV21-1; the table's D gene call, TRBD1, was not cross checked with the DNA. TRBV21-1 has pseudogene status. The length of the CDR3 is 15 residues. The CDR3 nucleotides read TGTGCCAGCAGCAAAACAGGGAGAGAGGACTATGGCTACACCTTC. As protein: CASSKTGREDYGYTF.

This clone has more than one count but fewer than ten. J is TRBJ2-3 and V is TRBV4-3, with no clear D. The ends were cut back, 3 bases at V and 3 bases at J, with 10 bases in the middle. The CDR3 length is 14 residues. CDR1 and CDR2 from the germline V gene are LGHNA and YSLEER. The CDR3 is CASSHDTRTDTQYF. CDR3 nucleotides: TGCGCCAGCAGCCACGATACCAGGACAGATACGCAGTATTTT.

The CDR3 region is CASSSQGAYPNTEAFF. The CDR3 bases are TGTGCCAGCAGCTCACAGGGGGCTTACCCGAACACTGAAGCTTTCTTT. The chain joins TRBV7-9 to TRBJ1-1; TRBD1 matches 9 bases. With V trimmed by 4 bases and J by 1 base, 7 bases remained unmatched. There are 16 residues in the CDR3. CDR1 and CDR2 (germline): SEHNR, FQNEAQ (reference sequence).

Note on this clone: A junction boundary mismatches the germline segment, possibly from a read error. This chain connects TRBV7-7 to TRBJ1-3; D is possibly TRBD1 (5 bases). The CDR3 is 14 amino acids. Germline V CDR1 and CDR2: SSHAT, FNYEAQ (reference sequence). The CDR3 coding sequence is TGTGCTAGCAGCCCGGACATCGTCGGAAACACCATATATTTT. This gives the protein CASSPDIVGNTIYF.

V usage is TRBV19 and J usage is TRBJ2-1; 8 bases map to TRBD1. This CDR3 is built from 14 residues. V gave up 10 bases and J gave up 4 bases; unmatched junction bases: 9. CDR1 and CDR2 (germline): LNHDA, SQIVND (reference sequence). CDR3 coding DNA: TGTGCCACCCTCGGACAGGGTGAGTACAATGAGCAGTTCTTC. Amino acid sequence: CATLGQGEYNEQFF.

The chain links TRBV5-1 to TRBJ2-3, with 7 bases that match TRBD2. This CDR3 has 18 amino acids. V trimming: 1 base; J trimming: 0 bases; junction bases outside the gene matches: 11. Germline V gene lookup returns CDR1 SGHRS and CDR2 YFSETQ. Here the CDR3 DNA reads TGCGCCAGCAGCTTGCGGTCTAGCGGTGAAATTAGCACAGATACGCAGTATTTT. It is translated as CASSLRSSGEISTDTQYF.

This clone showed up just a few times. The chain links TRBV4-3 to TRBJ1-1, with D maybe TRBD1 (6 bases). Trimming pared 5 bases from V and 4 bases from J, leaving 20 bases between. The CDR3 covers 16 residues. CDR1 LGHNA and CDR2 YSLEER come from the germline V gene. CDR3 sequence: CASSGEGVRGSTEAFF. CDR3 DNA sequence: TGCGCCAGCAGCGGGGAGGGGGTCAGGGGAAGCACTGAAGCTTTCTTT.

The chain recombines TRBV5-1 with TRBJ2-7, with 7 positions matching TRBD1. Germline V gene data show CDR1 as SGHRS and CDR2 as YFSETQ. V was pared by 4 bases and J by 3 bases, with 13 bases of the junction left unmatched. The CDR3 spans 16 residues. CDR3 sequence reads: CASSENWDRIGYEQYF. The CDR3 region has the DNA TGCGCCAGCAGCGAAAACTGGGACAGAATCGGCTACGAGCAGTACTTC.

The chain recombines TRBV6-1 with TRBJ2-3, with TRBD2 identical over 16 bases. Germline trimming cut 2 bases from V and 2 bases from J; bases unmatched to any gene: 4. Germline assignment: CDR1 MNHNS and CDR2 SASEGT. This CDR3 spans 18 amino acids. In nucleotides, the CDR3 is TGTGCCAGCAGTGAAAGGGGACTAGCGGGGGGGTACACAGATACGCAGTATTTT. As protein: CASSERGLAGGYTDTQYF.

V is TRBV6-5 and J is TRBJ1-5; no clear D. From germline, CDR1 is MNHEY and CDR2 SVGAGI. This CDR3 has 15 residues. The V and J ends lost 0 bases and 9 bases respectively, with 15 bases between them. The DNA of the CDR3 is TGTGCCAGCAGTTACTCCGGTAGTTCCGTCGGGCCCCAGCATTTT. This codes for CASSYSGSSVGPQHF.

The chain employs TRBV4-2 and TRBJ2-4; 7 nucleotides line up with TRBD1. CDR1 LGHNA and CDR2 YNFKEQ come from the germline V gene. CDR3 length: 16 residues. J lost 6 bases, V lost 3 bases, and 11 bases had no gene match. The CDR3 bases are TGTGCCAGCAGCCACTACTCGCGGACAGGTCGAAACATTCAGTACTTC. It is translated as CASSHYSRTGRNIQYF.

J is TRBJ2-7 and V is TRBV2, with TRBD1 identical over 12 bases. J gave up 7 bases and V 6 bases, and 7 bases lay outside the gene matches. In germline, CDR1 is SNHLY, CDR2 FYNNEI. The CDR3 totals 14 residues. CDR3 DNA: TGTGCCAGCAGCGAGGGACAGGGGGCGGGAGAGCAGTACTTC. The encoded protein is CASSEGQGAGEQYF.

The chain uses TRBV7-2 and TRBJ2-1; 16 positions agree with TRBD2. Per germline, CDR1 SGHTA and CDR2 FQGNSA. This CDR3 region has 16 residues. V was pared by 4 bases and J by 7 bases, with 4 bases of the junction left unmatched. The CDR3 is CASSWGLAGGTNEQFF. The CDR3 DNA sequence: TGTGCCAGCAGCTGGGGACTAGCGGGGGGGACTAATGAGCAGTTCTTC.

This clone came up a few times. The chain has TRBV10-3 and TRBJ1-6; TRBD1 might be the D (5 bases). Germline V lookup: CDR1 ENHRY, CDR2 SYGVKD. The length of the CDR3 is 16 residues. Trimming removed 10 bases from V and 7 bases from J, with 23 bases in between. As DNA, the CDR3 is TGTGCCACATCTGCCCGGGACTCCCGCCCCAATTCACCCCTCCACTTT. Its translation: CATSARDSRPNSPLHF.

CDR3 sequence (DNA): TGCGCCAGCAGTAAGAGTCCCGGGACAGGGGGACAAGAGACCCAGTACTTC. Translating it yields CASSKSPGTGGQETQYF. The chain is built from TRBV5-1 and TRBJ2-5; 11 nucleotides line up with TRBD1. V shed 5 bases and J 2 bases; nucleotides not matched to a gene: 11. Germline V gene lookup returns CDR1 SGHRS and CDR2 YFSETQ. This CDR3 is built from 17 residues.

In this sample, this clone turned up once. The chain is built from TRBV1 and TRBJ2-5; TRBD2, the table's D call, was not compared with the DNA. TRBV1 is a recognized pseudogene. This CDR3 comprises 13 residues. The CDR3 sequence is CTSRRGAGETQYF. CDR3 coding DNA: TGCACCAGCAGGCGGGGGGCAGGGGAGACCCAGTACTTC.